Listed below are T cell receptor beta chains from one sample, sequenced in a study of T cells in Graves' hyperthyroidism and ophthalmopathy. Each CDR3 protein is one row after TCRdb ran MiXCR on the multiplex PCR reads. The table includes 750,000 to 900,000 distinct CDR3 sequences, 38% detected once. Sequenced: blood. These TCRs come from a man between 18 and 35 years old with Graves' hyperthyroidism. Both conserved end residues are part of each CDR3.

v_call cdr3_aa
TRBV7-7 CASSTRSDTGELFF
TRBV7-8 CASSPGSDEQYF
TRBV19 CASSIVGVTEAFF
TRBV7-2 CASSLDRWAYEQYF
TRBV10-3 CAISITGGDEQYF
TRBV5-5 CASTLQDNTEAFF
TRBV20-1 CSASSEPGSYEQYF
TRBV12-3/TRBV12-4 CASSQGRQNYGYTF
TRBV13 CASSLRGGNYGYTF
TRBV19 CASSILGDSNQPQHF
TRBV6-6 CASRLNRETGSPLHF
TRBV7-9 CASGRNPGSPLHF
TRBV7-9 CASSLSSGGRGYGYTF
TRBV9 CARSPWTGNTEAFF
TRBV10-3 CAISETSMAGSPLRGYTF
TRBV5-4 CASRKTGSPVNEQYF
TRBV29-1 CSVRHLNTEAFF
TRBV4-1 CASSLGTTEQYF
TRBV6-5 CASSYAGAEDYGYTF
TRBV5-1 CASSLGGNEAFF
TRBV24-1 CATSDPGTQETQYF
TRBV20-1 CSASETTGVYEQYF
TRBV7-9 CASSWGKEQYF
TRBV25-1 CASSLVSGVPQYF
TRBV20-1 CSARDMLSPLHF
TRBV20-1 CSAHRASGRAGETQYF
TRBV29-1 CSVATKGTYEQYF
TRBV29-1 CSVTGGARYGYTF
TRBV29-1 CSVGAGGGETQYF
TRBV11-2 CASSSDRGHGYTF
TRBV12-3/TRBV12-4 CASSLFGGHGYTF
TRBV9 CASSAPGQTYYGYTF
TRBV2 CASSGSPYEQYF
TRBV7-6 CASSLMSLVAGGLFF
TRBV29-1 CSVISGGMGTEAFF
TRBV11-2 CASSSLSGVSYEQYF
TRBV7-6 CASSPPGQGRTEAFF
TRBV12-3/TRBV12-4 CASSAPTESSEKLFF
TRBV9 CASTRRTLDYGYTF
TRBV5-1 CASGTRDGEAFF
TRBV7-7 CASSLVLAGEQYF
TRBV20-1 CSARSPSGSREQYF
TRBV5-4 CASSLARVAGEQYF
TRBV29-1 CSGEGGASYNEQFF
TRBV7-9 CASSLGVAVYQETQYF
TRBV4-1 CASSQEGQGTQPQHF
TRBV6-5 CASGKGMELQPQHF
TRBV12-3/TRBV12-4 CASSSRTVTSYEQYF
TRBV12-3/TRBV12-4 CASRDSSLYGYTF
TRBV2 CASRRTANTGGTIYF
TRBV6-5 CASSYSSGDPNTIYF
TRBV2 CASSEAGTSSASTEAFF
TRBV6-1 CASQAGPNTEAFF
TRBV10-3 CAISEGQGGNQPQYF
TRBV9 CASSAQGARDEQYF